This entry features one T cell receptor (beta chain) sequence. The data were obtained in a study of T cell changes during pregnancy in multiple sclerosis. Data came from immunoSEQ multiplex PCR; TCRdb stores just in-frame clones and leaves some out. The data show about 68,000 clones, about 90% seen once. The CDR3 is 15 amino acids. Germline V lookup: CDR1 LGHNA, CDR2 YSLEER. V gave up 5 bases and J gave up 0 bases; unmatched junction bases: 6. The sample consisted of peripheral blood, taken in the second trimester of pregnancy. The TCR was taken from a female donor with multiple sclerosis, enrolled in a pregnancy study. The chain recombines TRBV4-3 with TRBJ1-1; TRBD1 matches at 7 bases. This CDR3 reads CASSAGQPMNTEAFF. The CDR3 DNA follows: TGCGCCAGCAGCGCGGGACAGCCAATGAACACTGAAGCTTTCTTT.